This is a list of T cell receptor beta chains from one sample in a study of Graves' ophthalmopathy and Graves' hyperthyroidism. TCRdb redid the calling of the multiplex PCR reads with MiXCR, one entry per CDR3 protein. The sample carries 450,000 or so distinct CDR3 sequences, roughly 14% recorded once. Sequencing input: blood. All receptors come from a woman aged 25 to 39 with Graves' ophthalmopathy. The CDR3 runs from the conserved cysteine through the conserved F or W. Fields, in order: J gene, clone size, D gene, V gene, CDR3 DNA, CDR3 protein. A D gene is named only where the DNA matches it firmly. A clone size is listed for some rows: how often the clone was seen (once, few, many), or a class if it is expanded.

J gene: TRBJ1-5
clone size: many
D gene: NA
V gene: TRBV6-5
CDR3 DNA: TGTGCCAGCAGTTACTCGGGGGGGGGTCAGCCCCAGCATTTT
CDR3 protein: CASSYSGGGQPQHF

J gene: TRBJ2-7
clone size: NA
D gene: NA
V gene: TRBV11-1
CDR3 DNA: TGTGCCAGCAGCGAAGCTCTAAGGGCCTACGAGCAGTACTTC
CDR3 protein: CASSEALRAYEQYF

J gene: TRBJ2-7
clone size: many
D gene: NA
V gene: TRBV20-1
CDR3 DNA: TGCAGTGCTACCGTCTCCTACGAGCAGTACTTC
CDR3 protein: CSATVSYEQYF

J gene: TRBJ2-7
clone size: many
D gene: NA
V gene: TRBV15
CDR3 DNA: TGTGCCACCAGCATAGGACCAGGTTTCGGCGAGCAGTACTTC
CDR3 protein: CATSIGPGFGEQYF

J gene: TRBJ1-5
clone size: NA
D gene: NA
V gene: TRBV6-2/TRBV6-3
CDR3 DNA: TGTGCCAGCAGTCCTAGCCTAACAGGAACCTATCAGCCCCAGCATTTT
CDR3 protein: CASSPSLTGTYQPQHF

J gene: TRBJ1-5
clone size: many
D gene: NA
V gene: TRBV6-4
CDR3 DNA: TGTGCCAGCAGGCGGTTGTTGGGGGGGGATAGCAATCAGCCCCAGCATTTT
CDR3 protein: CASRRLLGGDSNQPQHF

J gene: TRBJ2-7
clone size: many
D gene: NA
V gene: TRBV7-9
CDR3 DNA: TGTGCCAGCAGCCCATCGGACAACGGAATATACGAGCAGTACTTC
CDR3 protein: CASSPSDNGIYEQYF

J gene: TRBJ2-7
clone size: many
D gene: TRBD2
V gene: TRBV4-2
CDR3 DNA: TGTGCCAGCAGGAATAGCGGGAGTCGGGAGCAGTACTTC
CDR3 protein: CASRNSGSREQYF

J gene: TRBJ2-7
clone size: NA
D gene: NA
V gene: TRBV6-5
CDR3 DNA: TGTGCCAGCAGTTACGTCGACAAGCGGATCCACTACGAGCAGTACTTC
CDR3 protein: CASSYVDKRIHYEQYF

J gene: TRBJ2-7
clone size: many
D gene: TRBD2
V gene: TRBV27
CDR3 DNA: TGTGCCAGCAGTTCAAATTTACTGGGACTAGCGGGAGGGATATACGAGCAGTACTTC
CDR3 protein: CASSSNLLGLAGGIYEQYF

J gene: TRBJ1-6
clone size: many
D gene: NA
V gene: TRBV3-1
CDR3 DNA: TGTGCCAGCAGCCAGGCACGCCTGGATCCACCCCTCCACTTT
CDR3 protein: CASSQARLDPPLHF

J gene: TRBJ1-1
clone size: NA
D gene: NA
V gene: TRBV3-1
CDR3 DNA: TGTGCCAGCAGCCGCTTGGACGTGAACACTGAAGCTTTCTTT
CDR3 protein: CASSRLDVNTEAFF

J gene: TRBJ1-6
clone size: NA
D gene: TRBD1
V gene: TRBV7-2
CDR3 DNA: TGTGCCAGCAGCTTTGTACCGGGACAGGGGAATAATTCACCCCTCCACTTT
CDR3 protein: CASSFVPGQGNNSPLHF